A single sample gave rise to the 13 T cell receptor beta chains below, sequenced in a study of patients and donors after allogeneic stem cell transplantation. TCRdb re-analysed the RT-PCR reads in MiXCR, keeping a single row per CDR3 protein. Among approximately 210,000 distinct CDR3 sequences listed, around two fifths were seen once. The sample taken for sequencing was blood, either unsorted or a sorted T cell fraction (not recorded which). All receptors come from a human donor who was either an allogeneic HSCT recipient or a stem cell or donor lymphocyte infusion donor (not recorded which). It is not recorded whose cells these are; they may come from a transplant donor.

This clonotype came up a few times. V is TRBV28 and J is TRBJ1-3, with D hard to call. The V gene's germline CDR1 is MDHEN and CDR2 SYDVKM. Trimming removed 3 bases at V and 2 bases at J, with 11 bases between. The CDR3 spans 15 residues. The CDR3: CASSFTRMAGNTIYF. In DNA form, the CDR3 reads TGTGCCAGCAGTTTCACACGGATGGCTGGAAACACCATATATTTT.

The rearrangement uses TRBV4-3 and TRBJ1-3; D uncertain. In germline, CDR1 is LGHNA, CDR2 YSLEER. V shed 0 bases and J shed 1 base, with 10 bases lying between them. The CDR3 is 16 residues long. The CDR3 protein is CASSQEAPGSGNTIYF. As DNA, the CDR3 is TGCGCCAGCAGCCAAGAGGCTCCGGGATCTGGAAACACCATATATTTT.

In nucleotides, the CDR3 is TGTGCCAGCAGTTTCTTCAGCGGAGGGGCGAACACCGGGGAGCTGTTTTTT. Its translation: CASSFFSGGANTGELFF. The gene calls are TRBV12-3 or TRBV12-4 and TRBJ2-2, with D tentatively TRBD2 (6 bases). There are 17 residues in the CDR3. Trimming left V 3 bases short and J 0 bases short, with 14 bases between.

The rearrangement joins TRBV5-1 to TRBJ2-5; 9 bases line up with TRBD1. The CDR3 totals 16 residues. After removal of 8 bases from V and 2 bases from J, the junction contained 13 bases not matched to a gene. CDR1 is SGHRS and CDR2 is YFSETQ in the germline V gene. The CDR3 bases are TGCGCCAGATTCAACCCCGCCGGGACAGGGCAAGAGACCCAGTACTTC. Amino acids: CARFNPAGTGQETQYF.

Only a few counts were recorded for this clonotype. The chain links TRBV12-3 or TRBV12-4 to TRBJ1-1; TRBD1 might be the D (5 bases). The V gene lost 6 bases and the J gene lost 1 base, with 12 bases spanning the gap. The CDR3 runs to 14 residues. The DNA of the CDR3 is TGTGCCAGCAGGCCGCGGGGGTGGAACACTGAAGCTTTCTTT. It encodes CASRPRGWNTEAFF.

The CDR3 sequence: CAWIAGTSGNEQFF. CDR3 DNA: TGTGCCTGGATCGCTGGGACGTCGGGAAATGAGCAGTTCTTC. The gene calls are TRBV30 and TRBJ2-1; D is perhaps TRBD1 or TRBD2 (5 bases each). CDR1 and CDR2 (germline): GTSNPN, SVGIG (reference sequence). The V and J ends lost 4 bases and 7 bases respectively, with 17 bases between them. The CDR3 totals 14 residues.

The chain links TRBV19 to TRBJ2-7, with D tentatively TRBD1 or TRBD2 (7 bases each). The ends were cut back, 6 bases at V and 3 bases at J, with 15 bases in the middle. Germline V lookup: CDR1 LNHDA, CDR2 SQIVND (reference sequence). CDR3 length: 14 residues. CDR3 sequence reads: CASSPRGGGYEQYF. The CDR3 nucleotides read TGTGCCAGTAGCCCCAGGGGGGGAGGCTACGAGCAGTACTTC.

This clonotype turned up a few times. The chain recombines TRBV29-1 with TRBJ1-1, with D possibly matching TRBD1 (5 bases). V lost 2 bases and J 0 bases, leaving 13 bases between the germline ends. The CDR3 has 15 amino acids. Germline V lookup: CDR1 SQVTM, CDR2 ANQGSEA. CDR3 protein: CSVEPWGELNTEAFF. DNA of the CDR3: TGCAGCGTTGAACCCTGGGGGGAGCTGAACACTGAAGCTTTCTTT.

This chain joins TRBV2 and TRBJ2-1; D uncertain. The V end lost 3 bases, the J end lost 5 bases, and 8 bases lay between the germline ends. The length of the CDR3 is 13 residues. Germline CDR1 reads SNHLY; CDR2 reads FYNNEI. The CDR3 DNA follows: TGTGCCAGCAGTGAGACTTTTAACAATGAGCAGTTCTTC. It encodes CASSETFNNEQFF. Filled out from reference TRBV2 and TRBJ2-1, the complete variable domain reads EPEVTQTPSHQVTQMGQEVILRCVPISNHLYFYWYRQILGQKVEFLVSFYNNEISEKSEIFDDQFSVERPDGSNFTLKIRSTKLEDSAMYFCASSETFNNEQFFGPGTRLTVL.

V is TRBV12-3 or TRBV12-4 and J is TRBJ1-5; tentative D call: TRBD1 (6 bases). The CDR3 contains 16 residues. Between the trimmed V and J ends, which lost 1 base and 3 bases, there was a span of 13 bases. CDR3 bases: TGTGCCAGCAGTTTAGGAGGACAGCTACTCAATCAGCCCCAGCATTTT. It translates to CASSLGGQLLNQPQHF.

The table lists this clonotype with a few counts. The J gene is TRBJ1-2, the V gene TRBV29-1; TRBD1 is a possible D gene (5 bases). Germline assignment: CDR1 SQVTM and CDR2 ANQGSEA. The ends were cut back, 8 bases at V and 8 bases at J, with 21 bases in the middle. The CDR3 has 13 residues. In DNA form, the CDR3 reads TGCAGCCTTTCGCGTATCAGGGTAGGCGGCTACACCTTC. Residues: CSLSRIRVGGYTF.

This chain links TRBV24-1 with TRBJ2-2, with TRBD1 matching over 7 bases. CDR3 length: 17 residues. The V gene's germline CDR1 is KGHDR and CDR2 SFDVKD. Trimming removed 0 bases from V and 1 base from J; junction bases left unmatched: 4. The DNA for the CDR3 is TGTGCCACCAGTGATTTGGCAGGGGGAAGGAACACCGGGGAGCTGTTTTTT. Amino acid sequence: CATSDLAGGRNTGELFF.

This clonotype was counted a few times. The rearrangement links TRBV3-1 to TRBJ1-3; weak D call: TRBD1 (5 bases). Trimming left V 2 bases short and J 0 bases short, with 14 bases between. The CDR3 has 17 amino acids. Germline CDR1 LGHDT, CDR2 YNNKEL (reference sequence). CDR3 in DNA: TGTGCCAGCAGCCAATTGTCGGGGGGGAGCTCTGGAAACACCATATATTTT. Its protein is CASSQLSGGSSGNTIYF.